A single sample is the source of the 30 T cell receptor beta chains below, sequenced in a study of control samples from healthy donors and cancer patients (TCRdb year 2020). Library creation used the immunoSEQ multiplex PCR assay. Drawn from immuneACCESS, this table holds only the in-frame rearrangements with V and J called that TCRdb kept. Clones are partly lost; checked studies trace under half to an unresolved V gene and leave the rest unexplained. This sample is represented by 130,000 or so clones; 90% of them were singletons. The ten largest account for 2% to 3% of the sample. The sample was blood. Receptors originate from a man between 40 and 49 years old in good health.

The chain recombines TRBV13 with TRBJ2-7, with D possibly TRBD1 on 9 matching bases. The CDR3 has 14 amino acids. V was pared by 5 bases and J by 6 bases, with 17 bases between. Looked up from germline, CDR1 is PRHDT and CDR2 is FYEKMQ (reference sequence). The CDR3 reads CASSRGTGTSEQYF. In DNA, the CDR3 is TGTGCCAGCAGCCGCGGGACAGGGACTAGCGAGCAGTACTTC.

This clone was counted only a few times. The chain's CDR3 is CATRRPGWSNQPQHF. The CDR3 nucleotides read TGTGCCACCAGACGACCTGGATGGAGCAATCAGCCCCAGCATTTT. The gene calls are TRBV24-1 and TRBJ1-5; D not certain. V was trimmed by 7 bases and J by 1 base, leaving 13 bases between them. Germline lookup yields CDR1 KGHDR and CDR2 SFDVKD. The CDR3 is 15 residues long.

V is TRBV11-2 and J is TRBJ2-1, with TRBD2 identical over 11 bases. V shed 1 base, J shed 8 bases, and the junction held 4 bases outside the gene matches. Germline V CDR1 and CDR2: SGHAT, FQNNGV. The CDR3 is 15 amino acids. DNA of the CDR3: TGTGCCAGCAGCTTAGGGCTAGCGGGGGGTCATGAGCAGTTCTTC. Amino acids: CASSLGLAGGHEQFF.

The chain links TRBV11-2 to TRBJ1-4; 9 nucleotides agree with TRBD1. This CDR3 has 16 residues. Germline CDR1 reads SGHAT; CDR2 reads FQNNGV. With 5 bases clipped from V and 5 bases from J, the junction kept 9 bases outside the gene matches. The CDR3: CASSKQGTGLNEKLFF. CDR3 sequence (DNA): TGTGCCAGCAGCAAACAAGGGACAGGGTTAAATGAAAAACTGTTTTTT.

This chain links TRBV14 with TRBJ2-7; possible D gene TRBD1, 6 bases. The V and J ends lost 4 bases and 4 bases respectively, with 17 bases between them. Germline assignment: CDR1 SGHDN and CDR2 FVKESK. This CDR3 has 15 residues. CDR3 sequence reads: CASSRYGTPEYEQYF. The CDR3 bases are TGTGCCAGCAGCCGGTACGGGACACCGGAGTACGAGCAGTACTTC. Full variable domain (outside the CDR3, taken from reference TRBV14 and TRBJ2-7): EAGVTQFPSHSVIEKGQTVTLRCDPISGHDNLYWYRRVMGKEIKFLLHFVKESKQDESGMPNNRFLAERTGGTYSTLKVQPAELEDSGVYFCASSRYGTPEYEQYFGPGTRLTVT.

The CDR3 loop reads CASSELATGGNQPQHF. The CDR3 nucleotides are TGTGCCAGCAGTGAACTAGCGACAGGGGGGAATCAGCCCCAGCATTTT. V gene TRBV6-1 combines with J gene TRBJ1-5; 9 positions agree with TRBD1. The ends lost 2 bases at V and 4 bases at J; junction bases unmatched: 6. The CDR3 has 16 amino acids. The germline gives CDR1 MNHNS, CDR2 SASEGT.

V is TRBV29-1 and J is TRBJ2-7; 11 positions agree with TRBD1. Germline values: CDR1 SQVTM, CDR2 ANQGSEA. V lost 2 bases and J lost 6; bases outside the gene matches: 9. This CDR3 spans 15 amino acids. The CDR3 sequence: CSVETDRGRRFEQYF. The DNA of the CDR3 is TGCAGCGTTGAAACGGACAGGGGGCGAAGGTTCGAGCAGTACTTC.

This sequence joins TRBV5-1 and TRBJ1-2; TRBD1 aligns across 7 bases. The CDR3 length is 15 residues. Trimming removed 4 bases from V and 3 bases from J; junction bases left unmatched: 9. CDR1 is SGHRS and CDR2 is YFSETQ in the germline V gene. The CDR3 coding sequence is TGCGCCAGCAGCACCGCAGGGGGGCGCGACTATGGCTACACCTTC. Translating it yields CASSTAGGRDYGYTF.

This clone was seen a few times. This chain uses TRBV18 with TRBJ2-7; 7 nucleotides agree with TRBD1. In germline, CDR1 is KGHSH, CDR2 LQKENI. CDR3 length equals 15 residues. V lost 3 bases to trimming and J lost 0 bases; unmatched junction nucleotides: 5. The CDR3 reads CASSPSTGSSYEQYF. CDR3 nucleotide sequence: TGTGCCAGCTCACCCTCGACAGGGAGCTCCTACGAGCAGTACTTC.

This chain uses TRBV19 with TRBJ1-2; perhaps TRBD1 as D (6 bases). Germline values: CDR1 LNHDA, CDR2 SQIVND (reference sequence). The V end lost 5 bases, the J end lost 11 bases, and 21 bases lay between the germline ends. CDR3 length: 14 amino acids. The CDR3 reads CASSPTGTRGWYTF. CDR3 sequence (DNA): TGTGCCAGTAGTCCAACCGGGACACGGGGCTGGTACACCTTC.

This clone was counted a single time. The V gene is TRBV30, the J gene TRBJ2-1; 10 bases align to TRBD1. The CDR3 sequence is 13 residues long. The germline V gene encodes CDR1 GTSNPN and CDR2 SVGIG (reference sequence). V dropped 5 bases and J dropped 4; count of bases not matched to a gene: 2. This chain's CDR3 is CAWDRGLYNEQFF. CDR3 DNA: TGTGCCTGGGACAGGGGGCTTTACAATGAGCAGTTCTTC.

This chain uses TRBV15 with TRBJ1-1; no clear D. V dropped 3 bases and J dropped 1 base, with 15 bases sitting between them. Germline CDR1 is LNHNV and CDR2 is YYDKDF (reference sequence). The CDR3 is made up of 16 amino acids. The CDR3 loop is CATSSEPSGSNTEAFF. DNA of the CDR3: TGTGCCACCAGCAGTGAACCCTCTGGCTCGAACACTGAAGCTTTCTTT. The variable domain in full, completed from reference TRBV15 and TRBJ1-1, reads DAMVIQNPRYQVTQFGKPVTLSCSQTLNHNVMYWYQQKSSQAPKLLFHYYDKDFNNEADTPDNFQSRRPNTSFCFLDIRSPGLGDTAMYLCATSSEPSGSNTEAFFGQGTRLTVV.

This sequence joins TRBV29-1 and TRBJ1-1, with unresolved D. Germline lookup yields CDR1 SQVTM and CDR2 ANQGSEA. V lost 3 bases and J lost 6, with 11 bases in between. The CDR3 contains 12 residues. The CDR3 coding sequence is TGCAGCGTTGAGGTGGGCCGTTCTGAAGCTTTCTTT. Protein product: CSVEVGRSEAFF.

The chain is built from TRBV19 and TRBJ2-2; maybe TRBD2 (5 bases). V was cut by 7 bases and J by 4 bases, with 10 bases left in between. This CDR3 is 13 amino acids long. Germline assignment: CDR1 LNHDA and CDR2 SQIVND (reference sequence). CDR3 nucleotide sequence: TGTGCCAGTAAGCGGCACCTCACCGGGGAGCTGTTTTTT. Protein product: CASKRHLTGELFF.

The V call is TRBV7-6, the J call TRBJ2-7, with D possibly matching TRBD1 (5 bases). Trimming cost V 1 base and J 0 bases, with 7 bases left between them. The CDR3 totals 14 residues. The germline V gene has CDR1 SGHVS and CDR2 FNYEAQ. The CDR3 loop reads CASSLDRSSYEQYF. CDR3 DNA sequence: TGTGCCAGCAGCTTAGACAGGAGCTCCTACGAGCAGTACTTC.

J is TRBJ2-1 and V is TRBV7-2; TRBD2 is a possible D gene (7 bases). This CDR3 contains 16 residues. CDR1 SGHTA and CDR2 FQGNSA come from the germline V gene. V dropped 1 base and J dropped 3 bases, with 13 bases sitting between them. CDR3 residues: CASSLVFGGLYNEQFF. In DNA form, the CDR3 reads TGTGCCAGCAGCTTAGTTTTCGGGGGGCTCTACAATGAGCAGTTCTTC. Filled out from reference TRBV7-2 and TRBJ2-1, the complete variable domain reads GAGVSQSPSNKVTEKGKDVELRCDPISGHTALYWYRQSLGQGLEFLIYFQGNSAPDKSGLPSDRFSAERTGGSVSTLTIQRTQQEDSAVYLCASSLVFGGLYNEQFFGPGTRLTVL.

V gene TRBV5-5 combines with J gene TRBJ1-4; 10 nucleotides line up with TRBD1. Germline lookup yields CDR1 SGHKS and CDR2 YYEKEE (reference sequence). This CDR3 contains 16 residues. V lost 4 bases, J lost 2 bases, and 5 bases stayed unmatched. The CDR3 spells CASSGGQGSTNEKLFF. CDR3 bases: TGTGCCAGCAGCGGGGGACAGGGGTCCACTAATGAAAAACTGTTTTTT.

This clone turned up a few times. The V call is TRBV27, the J call TRBJ2-7; TRBD1 matches at 7 bases. Germline CDR1 reads MNHEY; CDR2 reads SMNVEV (reference sequence). Losses at the gene ends were 2 bases for V and 2 bases for J; bases not matched to a gene: 3. The CDR3 totals 14 residues. The CDR3 DNA reads as TGTGCCAGCAGTTTACGACAGGGAACCTACGAGCAGTACTTC. It codes for CASSLRQGTYEQYF.

In this sample, this clone turned up once. V and J are TRBV5-5 and TRBJ1-6, with 11 positions matching TRBD1. This CDR3 contains 15 residues. The V gene end was trimmed by 3 bases and the J gene end by 10 bases; junction bases not matched to a gene: 6. CDR1 and CDR2 (germline): SGHKS, YYEKEE (reference sequence). The CDR3 is CASSWGDRGSSPLHF. The CDR3 nucleotides read TGTGCCAGCAGCTGGGGGGACAGGGGGTCCTCACCCCTCCACTTT.

The chain carries TRBV9 and TRBJ1-4; D uncertain. Germline-derived CDR1 and CDR2 are SGDLS and YYNGEE. CDR3 size: 14 residues. The V gene lost 7 bases and the J gene lost 2 bases, with 12 bases spanning the gap. CDR3 sequence reads: CASSQVGTNEKLFF. The CDR3 region has the DNA TGTGCCAGCTCCCAAGTGGGCACTAATGAAAAACTGTTTTTT. Full variable domain (missing parts from reference TRBV9 and TRBJ1-4): DSGVTQTPKHLITATGQRVTLRCSPRSGDLSVYWYQQSLDQGLQFLIQYYNGEERAKGNILERFSAQQFPDLHSELNLSSLELGDSALYFCASSQVGTNEKLFFGSGTQLSVL.

The gene calls are TRBV27 and TRBJ1-5; no clear D. V lost 3 bases and J lost 0, with 6 bases in between. This CDR3 comprises 14 residues. Germline loops: CDR1 MNHEY, CDR2 SMNVEV (reference sequence). CDR3 coding DNA: TGTGCCAGCAGTTTCCTGGGTAGCAATCAGCCCCAGCATTTT. Translation: CASSFLGSNQPQHF.

The chain links TRBV6-6 to TRBJ1-5, with no clear D. The CDR3 runs to 17 residues. Germline CDR1 MNHNY, CDR2 SVGAGI (reference sequence). Trimming removed 5 bases from V and 3 bases from J, with 20 bases in between. The CDR3 here is CASSPQVEGLYNQPQHF. The CDR3 DNA reads TGTGCCAGCAGTCCCCAGGTGGAGGGCCTTTACAATCAGCCCCAGCATTTT.

CDR3 in amino acids: CASSMDRGTDSEQFF. CDR3 sequence (DNA): TGTGCCAGCAGCATGGACAGGGGAACGGACAGTGAGCAGTTCTTC. V is TRBV9 and J is TRBJ2-1; 9 bases fit TRBD1. The CDR3 length is 15 residues. Germline V gene lookup returns CDR1 SGDLS and CDR2 YYNGEE. The junction had 11 bases not matched to a gene; V was cut back by 4 bases and J by 9 bases.

The rearrangement joins TRBV5-1 to TRBJ1-4; D is uncertain. Germline V gene data show CDR1 as SGHRS and CDR2 as YFSETQ. The CDR3 length is 14 residues. V lost 3 bases and J lost 0, with 6 bases in between. CDR3 in amino acids: CASSWVSTNEKLFF. CDR3 bases: TGCGCCAGCAGCTGGGTCTCAACTAATGAAAAACTGTTTTTT.

This clone was seen only once. CDR3 loop: CASRGQAVLANTEAFF. The CDR3 region has the DNA TGTGCCAGCAGGGGACAGGCGGTATTGGCGAACACTGAAGCTTTCTTT. The chain recombines TRBV27 with TRBJ1-1; TRBD1 agrees at 8 bases. The CDR3 extends over 16 amino acids. With 6 bases clipped from V and 1 base from J, the junction kept 10 bases outside the gene matches. Germline assignment: CDR1 MNHEY and CDR2 SMNVEV (reference sequence).

The chain links TRBV4-2 to TRBJ1-3; TRBD1 is a possible D gene (5 bases). The germline gives CDR1 LGHNA, CDR2 YNFKEQ. Trimming removed 3 bases from V and 4 bases from J, with 19 bases in between. CDR3 length: 17 amino acids. CDR3 in amino acids: CASSHDTEGAGGNTIYF. Written as DNA, the CDR3 is TGTGCCAGCAGCCATGACACCGAAGGGGCTGGGGGAAACACCATATATTTT.

The V and J genes are TRBV12-3 or TRBV12-4 and TRBJ2-4; tentative D call: TRBD1 (5 bases). CDR3 length equals 13 residues. The germline V and J ends were trimmed by 3 bases and 11 bases, with 14 bases remaining between them. The chain's CDR3 is CASSFVQKGFQYF. The DNA of the CDR3 is TGTGCCAGCAGTTTTGTGCAGAAGGGGTTTCAGTACTTC.

Only one count was recorded for this clone. The chain couples TRBV2 to TRBJ2-3; TRBD2 matches 7 bases. There are 13 residues in the CDR3. In germline, CDR1 is SNHLY, CDR2 FYNNEI. J lost 9 bases, V lost 3 bases, and 6 bases had no gene match. The CDR3 loop is CASSEFRGDTQYF. The CDR3 coding sequence is TGTGCCAGCAGTGAGTTCCGGGGGGACACGCAGTATTTT. The whole variable domain, filled in from reference TRBV2 and TRBJ2-3, reads EPEVTQTPSHQVTQMGQEVILRCVPISNHLYFYWYRQILGQKVEFLVSFYNNEISEKSEIFDDQFSVERPDGSNFTLKIRSTKLEDSAMYFCASSEFRGDTQYFGPGTRLTVL.

This sequence joins TRBV29-1 and TRBJ2-1; D is perhaps TRBD1 (7 bases). CDR1 is SQVTM and CDR2 is ANQGSEA in the germline V gene. V lost 4 bases to trimming and J lost 8 bases, with 24 bases between them. This CDR3 is built from 16 residues. CDR3 protein: CSVARLEGAPGDEQFF. Written as DNA, the CDR3 is TGCAGCGTTGCGAGGTTGGAGGGGGCCCCGGGCGATGAGCAGTTCTTC.

The chain is built from TRBV5-1 and TRBJ2-1; TRBD2 matches at 9 bases. CDR1 and CDR2 (germline): SGHRS, YFSETQ. The V segment lost 0 bases and the J segment 5 bases; nucleotides outside the gene matches: 3. CDR3 length: 15 amino acids. The CDR3 is CASSLVASGDNEQFF. CDR3 in DNA: TGCGCCAGCAGCTTGGTGGCTAGCGGGGACAATGAGCAGTTCTTC.